These T cell receptor beta chains were read from a single sample in a study of identical twins. Each CDR3 protein gets one entry after TCRdb re-called the 5' RACE reads with MiXCR. The data show about 150,000 distinct CDR3 sequences, around 3.4% seen once. The sample consisted of memory T cells sorted from blood. The receptors come from a man aged 18 to 35 in good health. CDR3s include the opening cysteine and the closing phenylalanine or tryptophan. A D gene is named only where the DNA matches it firmly. Clone sizes are shown as once, few, many, or a class for an expanded clone.

V gene	clone size	J gene	D gene	CDR3 protein	CDR3 DNA
TRBV10-3	many	TRBJ2-7	TRBD2	CAIRGSGSAYEQYF	TGTGCCATCCGGGGTAGCGGGTCAGCCTACGAGCAGTACTTC
TRBV5-1	many	TRBJ2-5	-	CASSYGGVQETQYF	TGCGCCAGCAGCTACGGAGGGGTGCAAGAGACCCAGTACTTC
TRBV7-2	many	TRBJ2-3	-	CASSLVGTDTQYF	TGTGCCAGCAGCTTAGTGGGCACAGATACGCAGTATTTT
TRBV6-1	many	TRBJ2-1	TRBD2	CASTLIGTSGRATKQFF	TGTGCCAGCACCCTTATAGGGACTAGCGGGAGGGCCACGAAGCAGTTCTTC
TRBV3-1	many	TRBJ2-1	TRBD2	CASSHGPGLAGNEQFF	TGTGCCAGCAGCCATGGACCGGGACTAGCGGGAAATGAGCAGTTCTTC
TRBV20-1	many	TRBJ2-1	-	CSALFGSGGNEQFF	TGCAGTGCTCTTTTCGGGTCCGGTGGCAATGAGCAGTTCTTC
TRBV24-1	many	TRBJ2-7	-	CATSDSRLGPYEQYF	TGTGCCACCAGTGATTCTCGCCTAGGACCCTACGAGCAGTACTTC
TRBV9	many	TRBJ1-5	-	CASSVDFGNQPQHF	TGTGCCAGCAGCGTAGACTTCGGCAATCAGCCCCAGCATTTT
TRBV20-1	many	TRBJ2-3	-	CSARVDRATDTQYF	TGCAGTGCTAGAGTCGATAGGGCCACAGATACGCAGTATTTT
TRBV7-9	many	TRBJ2-1	TRBD2	CASSFNSGRAWFF	TGTGCCAGCAGTTTCAATAGCGGGAGGGCCTGGTTCTTC
TRBV29-1	many	TRBJ1-2	TRBD1	CSVGPGQGFGYTF	TGCAGCGTTGGCCCGGGACAGGGGTTTGGCTACACCTTC
TRBV5-1	many	TRBJ2-1	-	CASSRGPYNNEQFF	TGCGCCAGCAGCCGCGGGCCATATAACAATGAGCAGTTCTTC
TRBV5-1	many	TRBJ1-1	TRBD1	CASRETGTGVTEAFF	TGCGCCAGCAGAGAAACCGGGACAGGGGTAACTGAAGCTTTCTTT
TRBV30	many	TRBJ1-2	TRBD1	CARGQTNYGYTF	TGTGCCCGGGGACAGACTAACTATGGCTACACCTTC
TRBV7-6	many	TRBJ1-1	-	CASSPRMNTEAFF	TGTGCCAGCAGCCCCAGGATGAACACTGAAGCTTTCTTT
TRBV11-2	many	TRBJ2-2	-	CASSFLARFNTGELFF	TGTGCCAGCAGCTTCCTCGCCAGATTCAACACCGGGGAGCTGTTTTTT
TRBV12-3/TRBV12-4	many	TRBJ1-6	TRBD1	CASSPGTGISPLHF	TGTGCCAGCAGCCCCGGGACAGGGATTTCACCCCTCCACTTT